This TCR beta chain was identified in a study of control samples from healthy donors and cancer patients. Germline loops: CDR1 LNHNV, CDR2 YYDKDF (reference sequence). Trimming pared 4 bases from V and 4 bases from J, leaving 16 bases between. The CDR3 sequence is 15 residues long. Using immunoSEQ multiplex PCR, the repertoire was profiled, and TCRdb retains in-frame clones only, with some absent. The sample lists over 100,000 clones, 90% occurring once. Sequenced: blood. This clonotype was sampled from a man aged 40-55 years in good health. V usage is TRBV15 and J usage is TRBJ1-1, with D uncertain. CDR3 in DNA: TGTGCCACCAGCAACGGACCGGGGAGTAGCACTGAAGCTTTCTTT. The encoded protein is CATSNGPGSSTEAFF.